A single sample is the source of the 30 T cell receptor beta chains below, sequenced in a study of T-cell memory formation after mild COVID-19. MiXCR, applied by TCRdb to the 5' RACE reads, yields one record per CDR3 protein. This sample yields roughly 300,000 distinct CDR3 sequences, of which 16% are seen a single time; around 23% belongs to the top ten. What was sequenced was PBMCs or a T cell subset sorted from them (not recorded which). Source of these receptors: a young man who had mild COVID-19 (a few samples of this study predate the infection). Cell type and time point are not known.

This clonotype was detected a few times. This chain joins TRBV12-3 or TRBV12-4 and TRBJ2-3; 9 nucleotides line up with TRBD2. Trimming removed 7 bases from V and 2 bases from J; junction bases left unmatched: 10. There are 16 residues in the CDR3. CDR3 sequence (DNA): TGTGCCAGCACTTTGCGAGCGGGGGGACTCACAGATACGCAGTATTTT. Translated, it gives CASTLRAGGLTDTQYF.

This clonotype was seen only once. The chain recombines TRBV7-8 with TRBJ1-5, with a tentative D call TRBD1 (5 bases). Looked up from germline, CDR1 is SGHVS and CDR2 is FQNEAQ. This CDR3 region has 14 residues. V was trimmed by 1 base and J by 6 bases, leaving 10 bases between them. CDR3 residues: CASSLGLRGQPQHF. The CDR3 DNA reads TGTGCCAGCAGCTTAGGGCTAAGGGGTCAGCCCCAGCATTTT.

The chain uses TRBV5-1 and TRBJ2-3, with 9 positions matching TRBD1. Trimming removed 4 bases from V and 4 bases from J; junction bases left unmatched: 4. This CDR3 region has 14 residues. The germline V gene has CDR1 SGHRS and CDR2 YFSETQ. CDR3 sequence reads: CASSTGQGPDTQYF. CDR3 bases: TGCGCCAGCAGCACCGGACAGGGGCCAGATACGCAGTATTTT.

This clonotype showed up many times. The chain links TRBV5-6 to TRBJ2-7; 7 bases are a match to TRBD2. Germline-derived CDR1 and CDR2 are SGHDT and YYEEEE. Unmatched junction bases numbered 8, after V lost 5 bases and J lost 0 bases. This CDR3 region has 15 residues. The CDR3 DNA reads as TGTGCCAGCAGGTCGTCAAGCGGGGACTCCTACGAGCAGTACGTC. This encodes CASRSSSGDSYEQYV.

The genes are TRBV2 and TRBJ1-5; D is possibly TRBD1 (5 bases). Germline CDR1 is SNHLY and CDR2 is FYNNEI. The V end lost 3 bases, the J end lost 7 bases, and 16 bases lay between the germline ends. The CDR3 has 15 amino acids. The CDR3 nucleotides read TGTGCCAGCAGTGAGAATCGAGGGGAGAACCAGCCCCAGCATTTT. This gives the protein CASSENRGENQPQHF.

The CDR3 spells CASSYGVRVHEQYF. CDR3 coding DNA: TGTGCCAGCAGTTACGGCGTCAGGGTCCACGAGCAGTACTTC. The gene calls are TRBV6-6 and TRBJ2-7; TRBD1 is a possible D gene (5 bases). Germline CDR1 reads MNHNY; CDR2 reads SVGAGI (reference sequence). This CDR3 spans 14 amino acids. V gave up 2 bases and J gave up 5 bases, with 13 bases separating them.

There are a few counts of this clonotype. The CDR3 loop is CASSSTSGGSFSMYF. CDR3 coding DNA: TGTGCCAGCAGTTCTACTAGCGGGGGGAGTTTCAGTATGTACTTC. The V and J genes are TRBV12-3 or TRBV12-4 and TRBJ2-4; TRBD2 matches 12 bases. The CDR3 length is 15 residues. The J segment lost 15 bases and the V segment lost 4 bases, leaving 13 bases of the junction unmatched.

Concerning this clonotype: Germline and junction disagree at one end, which may indicate a read error. The genes are TRBV7-9 and TRBJ1-2, with 7 nucleotides matching TRBD1. This CDR3 is built from 13 residues. Germline V gene sequence: CDR1 SEHNR, CDR2 FQNEAQ (reference sequence). In DNA, the CDR3 is TGTGCCAGCAGCGCCAATACAGGGGTCGGCCAGAAATTC. Protein sequence: CASSANTGVGQKF.

This clonotype was found many times. The V gene is TRBV30, the J gene TRBJ1-2; D not certain. The V end was cut by 7 bases, the J end by 8 bases, with 20 bases between. Germline V gene sequence: CDR1 GTSNPN, CDR2 SVGIG (reference sequence). The CDR3 extends over 13 amino acids. DNA of the CDR3: TGTGCCTCGCCCGCAGGCAGAAGGAGGGGCTACACCTTC. It codes for CASPAGRRRGYTF.

The rearrangement uses TRBV6-5 and TRBJ1-1, with 10 bases matching TRBD1. V lost 0 bases to trimming and J lost 4 bases; unmatched junction nucleotides: 2. Germline values: CDR1 MNHEY, CDR2 SVGAGI. The CDR3 totals 15 residues. Here the CDR3 reads CASSYSRTGGTEAFF. In nucleotides, the CDR3 is TGTGCCAGCAGTTACTCCCGGACAGGGGGCACTGAAGCTTTCTTT.

This clonotype has a handful of counts. The chain combines TRBV10-3 with TRBJ2-1; a weak D match, TRBD1 (6 bases). CDR1 and CDR2 from the germline V gene are ENHRY and SYGVKD. Trimming removed 2 bases at V and 2 bases at J, with 10 bases between. The CDR3 sequence is 15 residues long. This CDR3 reads CAISELQGPYNEQFF. The CDR3 region has the DNA TGTGCCATCAGTGAGCTACAGGGTCCCTACAATGAGCAGTTCTTC.

This chain joins TRBV20-1 and TRBJ2-3, with D hard to call. The CDR3 totals 17 residues. The germline V gene has CDR1 DFQATT and CDR2 SNEGSKA (reference sequence). Trimming shortened V by 3 bases and J by 0 bases, and 19 bases separated the two germline ends. DNA for the CDR3: TGCAGTGCTAGCGACTCAAGGACCGCACCGAGCACAGATACGCAGTATTTT. This translates into CSASDSRTAPSTDTQYF.

In its sample, this clonotype was seen many times. The chain employs TRBV5-1 and TRBJ2-4; 7 positions agree with TRBD2. The CDR3 extends over 15 amino acids. Germline CDR1 is SGHRS and CDR2 is YFSETQ. V lost 4 bases and J lost 7; bases outside the gene matches: 11. CDR3 DNA: TGCGCCAGCAGCACTACGGGGGAGGGGCTGAACATTCAGTACTTC. Its protein product is CASSTTGEGLNIQYF.

This clonotype was observed a handful of times. The gene calls are TRBV6-2 or TRBV6-3 and TRBJ2-3, with D tentatively TRBD2 (6 bases). The CDR3 extends over 16 amino acids. The V gene lost 6 bases and the J gene lost 4 bases, with 20 bases spanning the gap. CDR1 and CDR2 from the germline V gene are MNHEY and SVGEGT. The chain's CDR3 is CASRSLAGPQPDTQYF. The DNA for the CDR3 is TGTGCCAGCAGATCACTGGCGGGGCCCCAACCAGATACGCAGTATTTT.

The chain uses TRBV25-1 and TRBJ1-2; D gene ambiguous. The CDR3 consists of 14 residues. Germline loops: CDR1 MGHDK, CDR2 SYGVNS. The V end lost 1 base, the J end lost 2 bases, and 8 bases lay between the germline ends. The CDR3 is CASSEFAPNYGYTF. In DNA, the CDR3 is TGTGCCAGCAGTGAATTCGCCCCAAACTATGGCTACACCTTC.

The chain joins TRBV7-9 to TRBJ1-4, with 8 nucleotides matching TRBD1. Germline V gene data show CDR1 as SEHNR and CDR2 as FQNEAQ (reference sequence). There are 15 residues in the CDR3. With V trimmed by 6 bases and J by 8 bases, 11 bases remained unmatched. The CDR3 region is CASRPVGTGDEKLFF. The DNA of the CDR3 is TGTGCCAGCAGACCGGTAGGGACAGGAGACGAAAAACTGTTTTTT.

The rearrangement uses TRBV19 and TRBJ2-2; tentatively, D is TRBD1 or TRBD2 (5 bases each). Trimming removed 1 base at V and 8 bases at J, with 14 bases between. The CDR3 consists of 15 residues. The V gene's germline CDR1 is LNHDA and CDR2 SQIVND (reference sequence). The CDR3: CASSIVTRGLGELFF. Here the CDR3 DNA reads TGTGCCAGTAGTATAGTCACGAGGGGTCTAGGGGAGCTGTTTTTT.

At least ten counts were recorded for this clonotype. The gene calls are TRBV4-1 and TRBJ2-7; the D is unclear. V was trimmed by 0 bases and J by 2 bases, leaving 17 bases between them. From germline, CDR1 is MGHRA and CDR2 YSYEKL. CDR3 length: 17 residues. CDR3 nucleotides: TGCGCCAGCAGCCAAGATTCGGGTTTGAGCCGAGCCTACGAGCAGTACTTC. This codes for CASSQDSGLSRAYEQYF.

The genes are TRBV18 and TRBJ2-3; the D is unclear. This CDR3 region has 13 residues. In germline, CDR1 is KGHSH, CDR2 LQKENI. V was pared by 2 bases and J by 3 bases, with 6 bases between. The CDR3 sequence is CASSPRDTDTQYF. CDR3 bases: TGTGCCAGCTCACCAAGGGATACAGATACGCAGTATTTT.

This clonotype occurred many times. The chain links TRBV24-1 to TRBJ1-6; D is possibly TRBD1 (6 bases). Trimming removed 12 bases from V and 7 bases from J, with 15 bases in between. CDR1 is KGHDR and CDR2 is SFDVKD in the germline V gene. CDR3 length equals 13 residues. As DNA, the CDR3 is TGTGCCGTCATACAGGGTGGAAATTCACCCCTCCACTTT. This gives the protein CAVIQGGNSPLHF.

This clonotype was observed many times. This rearrangement joins TRBV29-1 to TRBJ2-7, with a tentative D call TRBD1 (5 bases). The CDR3 is 12 residues long. Trimming stripped 4 bases from V and 3 bases from J, with 10 bases between. Per germline, CDR1 SQVTM and CDR2 ANQGSEA. The CDR3 DNA is TGCAGCGTTGTAAGGCAGGGCTACGAGCAGTACTTC. It is translated as CSVVRQGYEQYF.

Details on this clonotype: One junction end disagrees with the germline gene, perhaps due to a read error. J is TRBJ2-3 and V is TRBV7-9; the D is unclear. This CDR3 spans 12 amino acids. Germline V lookup: CDR1 SEHNR, CDR2 FQNEAQ (reference sequence). The CDR3 DNA reads TGTGCCATCAGCTTCTTGTTTGATACGCAGTATTTT. This codes for CAISFLFDTQYF.

This CDR3 reads CASSSLGHSEQYV. The CDR3 DNA is TGTGCCAGCAGCTCCCTGGGACATTCCGAGCAGTACGTC. The rearrangement uses TRBV7-6 and TRBJ2-7; D possibly corresponds to TRBD1 (6 bases). The CDR3 consists of 13 residues. V lost 4 bases and J 6 bases, leaving 13 bases between the germline ends. Germline values: CDR1 SGHVS, CDR2 FNYEAQ.

This clonotype was seen a handful of times. The V gene is TRBV6-5, the J gene TRBJ2-5; D not certain. This CDR3 comprises 18 residues. CDR1 MNHEY and CDR2 SVGAGI come from the germline V gene. The germline V and J ends were trimmed by 2 bases and 1 base, with 20 bases remaining between them. This CDR3 is CASSYAPLVWASQETQYF. The CDR3 DNA sequence: TGTGCCAGCAGTTACGCCCCCCTGGTCTGGGCATCCCAAGAGACCCAGTACTTC.

V gene TRBV28 combines with J gene TRBJ1-5; D is ambiguous. The V gene lost 3 bases and the J gene lost 0 bases, with 15 bases spanning the gap. Germline V gene lookup returns CDR1 MDHEN and CDR2 SYDVKM. CDR3 length: 17 residues. The chain's CDR3 is CASSLRRKHYSNQPQHF. The CDR3 bases are TGTGCCAGCAGTTTGCGCAGGAAACATTATAGCAATCAGCCCCAGCATTTT.

The chain links TRBV12-3 or TRBV12-4 to TRBJ2-7; 10 bases line up with TRBD1. J lost 4 bases, V lost 6 bases, and 6 bases had no gene match. CDR3 length: 14 amino acids. The CDR3 is CASRAGTGVYEQYF. In DNA, the CDR3 is TGTGCCAGCAGAGCCGGGACAGGGGTTTACGAGCAGTACTTC.

This chain connects TRBV3-1 to TRBJ2-2; D is unclear. Per germline, CDR1 LGHDT and CDR2 YNNKEL (reference sequence). The CDR3 loop spans 15 amino acids. V dropped 0 bases and J dropped 1 base, with 6 bases sitting between them. The CDR3 sequence: CASSQEWKNTGELFF. CDR3 nucleotide sequence: TGTGCCAGCAGCCAAGAATGGAAGAACACCGGGGAGCTGTTTTTT.

The table lists this clonotype with a few counts. This chain uses TRBV10-2 with TRBJ2-7, with D perhaps TRBD1 (5 bases). CDR1 WSHSY and CDR2 SAAADI come from the germline V gene. The V gene lost 8 bases and the J gene lost 1 base, with 9 bases spanning the gap. CDR3 length: 12 residues. CDR3 in amino acids: CASATVSYEQYV. The DNA for the CDR3 is TGCGCCAGCGCGACAGTATCCTACGAGCAGTACGTC.

This chain connects TRBV4-3 to TRBJ2-2; TRBD2 is a possible D gene (5 bases). The CDR3 has 16 amino acids. The germline V gene encodes CDR1 LGHNA and CDR2 YSLEER. V lost 4 bases and J lost 5, with 17 bases in between. Here the CDR3 DNA reads TGCGCCAGCAGCCGGACTCGTGGACTCCGTACCGGGGAGCTGTTTTTT. This gives the protein CASSRTRGLRTGELFF.

This chain uses TRBV7-3 with TRBJ2-1; D is unresolved. CDR1 and CDR2 from the germline V gene are SGHTA and FQGTGA. The CDR3 loop spans 13 amino acids. V lost 3 bases and J 7 bases, leaving 10 bases between the germline ends. The CDR3 DNA reads TGTGCCAGCAGCTTCGGCGGTCTAAATGAGCAGTTCTTC. Protein sequence: CASSFGGLNEQFF.